The subject of this entry is one T cell receptor (beta chain). No cognate antigen has been identified for it. It has no much larger one-base neighbor in the sample; base qualities were not kept. Each collaborating institution followed its own protocols to collect whole blood in K2EDTA tubes. Collaborator samples were shipped for TCRbeta analysis as frozen whole blood, isolated PBMCs, or DNA extracted from either sample type. The record originates from a study of blood T cell repertoires in COVID-19 (dated by TCRdb to the early 2020s). About the investigation overall: Samples covering the acute and convalescent phases of COVID-19 were provided by collaborators in the United States, Italy and Spain. Nearly every sample came with metadata listing a de-identified subject ID, COVID-19 status, age in years and sex. The material from the prospective study consisted of cDNA or gDNA derived from T cells, B-cell-depleted T cells, or PBMCs. Samples were obtained from the ongoing ImmuneRACE study (first 160 participants) and from 950 to 1,500 subjects provided by 6 global collaborators. HLA class I and class II types, where available, came from metadata supplied by the sample provider rather than from assay-based typing. Deeply sampled blood TCRbeta repertoires from subjects exposed to, actively infected with, or recovered from COVID-19 were included in the dataset. The repertoires were made available in a free public database intended to serve as a resource for research on the immune response to SARS-CoV-2. Paper-wide results and their limitations: Clinical and demographic metadata were provided uncurated, with the amount varying by source and participant.

The immunoSEQ Assay, a bias-controlled multiplex PCR, was used to amplify TCRbeta CDR3 regions from genomic DNA. Per the source publication's procedure: The number of nucleated cells in each sample was estimated by amplification of reference gene primers within the assay. To quantify the absolute abundance of each unique TCRbeta CDR3 rearrangement, sequence reads were collapsed and filtered. For each sample, productive Simpson clonality was calculated by taking the square root of Simpson's diversity index across productive rearrangements. This immuneACCESS table, as held by TCRdb, lists in-frame sequences with V and J called but not all clones. Of the missing ones, under half trace to an unresolved V gene in checked studies; the others have no known cause. D and trimming were read from the DNA, whereas the V and J calls and clone size are those reported in that table. The sample table shows roughly 150,000 clones, and approximately 80% are seen once. About 8.9% of the sample comes from the top ten.

The sequencing sample was made of peripheral blood. This TCR derives from a woman aged 45-59 years with acute or convalescent COVID-19.

Read as DNA, the sequence is TGTGCCAGCAGCCTCGGGGAGGGAATGAACACTGAAGCTTTCTTT. The translation is CASSLGEGMNTEAFF. Rearrangement joined TRBV5-4 to TRBJ1-1, with the D gene not confidently named. V lost 4 bases and J lost 0 bases; the stretch between them is 13 bases long. Reading from cysteine to phenylalanine, the CDR3 counts 15 amino acids. The kept DNA is CDR3 alone, 45 bases in frame from the first base. CDR1 and CDR2, looked up from the germline V gene (reference sequence), are SGHNT and YYREEE.